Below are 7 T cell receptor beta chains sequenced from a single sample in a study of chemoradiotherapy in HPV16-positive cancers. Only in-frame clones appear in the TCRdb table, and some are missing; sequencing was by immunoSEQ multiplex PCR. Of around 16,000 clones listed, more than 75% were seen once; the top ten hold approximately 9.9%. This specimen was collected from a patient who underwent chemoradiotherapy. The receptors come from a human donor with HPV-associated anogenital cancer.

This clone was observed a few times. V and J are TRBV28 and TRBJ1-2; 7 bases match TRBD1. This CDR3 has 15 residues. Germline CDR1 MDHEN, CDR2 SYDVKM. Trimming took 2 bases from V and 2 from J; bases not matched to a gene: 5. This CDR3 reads CASSLASGQNYGYTF. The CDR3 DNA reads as TGTGCCAGCAGTTTAGCCTCGGGACAGAACTATGGCTACACCTTC.

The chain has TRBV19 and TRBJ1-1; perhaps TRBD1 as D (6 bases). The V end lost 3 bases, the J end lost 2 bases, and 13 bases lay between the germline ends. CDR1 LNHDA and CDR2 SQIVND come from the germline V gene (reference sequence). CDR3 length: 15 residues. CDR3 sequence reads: CASSIQGWVNTEAFF. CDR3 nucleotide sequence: TGTGCCAGTAGTATTCAGGGGTGGGTCAACACTGAAGCTTTCTTT.

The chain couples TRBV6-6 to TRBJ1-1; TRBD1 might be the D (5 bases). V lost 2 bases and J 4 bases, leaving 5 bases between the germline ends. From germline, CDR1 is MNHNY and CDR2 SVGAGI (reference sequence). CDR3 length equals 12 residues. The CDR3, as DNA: TGTGCCAGCAGTTACGGGGGCACTGAAGCTTTCTTT. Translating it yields CASSYGGTEAFF.

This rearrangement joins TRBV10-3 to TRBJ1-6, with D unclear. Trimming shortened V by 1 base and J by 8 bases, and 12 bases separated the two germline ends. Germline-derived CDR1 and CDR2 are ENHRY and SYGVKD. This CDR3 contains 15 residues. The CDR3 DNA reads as TGTGCCATCAGTGAGTTCGGAGGGAAAGATTCACCCCTCCACTTT. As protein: CAISEFGGKDSPLHF.

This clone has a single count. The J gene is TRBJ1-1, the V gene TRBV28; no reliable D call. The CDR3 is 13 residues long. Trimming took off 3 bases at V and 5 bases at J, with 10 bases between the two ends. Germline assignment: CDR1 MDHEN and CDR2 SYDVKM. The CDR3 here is CASSLGSRTEAFF. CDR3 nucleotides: TGTGCCAGCAGTTTGGGCTCGAGGACTGAAGCTTTCTTT.

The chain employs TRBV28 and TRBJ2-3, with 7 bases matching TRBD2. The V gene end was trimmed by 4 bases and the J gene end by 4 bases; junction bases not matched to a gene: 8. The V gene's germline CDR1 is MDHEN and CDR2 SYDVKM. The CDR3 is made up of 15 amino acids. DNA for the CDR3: TGTGCCAGCAGTTCGATTGGGGGGGTAGCAGATACGCAGTATTTT. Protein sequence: CASSSIGGVADTQYF.

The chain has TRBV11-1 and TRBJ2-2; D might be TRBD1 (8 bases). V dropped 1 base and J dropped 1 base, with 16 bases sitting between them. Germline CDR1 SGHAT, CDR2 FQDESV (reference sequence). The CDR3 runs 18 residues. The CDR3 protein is CASSLDGRTGKNTGELFF. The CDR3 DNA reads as TGTGCCAGCAGCTTAGACGGGAGGACAGGGAAGAACACCGGGGAGCTGTTTTTT.